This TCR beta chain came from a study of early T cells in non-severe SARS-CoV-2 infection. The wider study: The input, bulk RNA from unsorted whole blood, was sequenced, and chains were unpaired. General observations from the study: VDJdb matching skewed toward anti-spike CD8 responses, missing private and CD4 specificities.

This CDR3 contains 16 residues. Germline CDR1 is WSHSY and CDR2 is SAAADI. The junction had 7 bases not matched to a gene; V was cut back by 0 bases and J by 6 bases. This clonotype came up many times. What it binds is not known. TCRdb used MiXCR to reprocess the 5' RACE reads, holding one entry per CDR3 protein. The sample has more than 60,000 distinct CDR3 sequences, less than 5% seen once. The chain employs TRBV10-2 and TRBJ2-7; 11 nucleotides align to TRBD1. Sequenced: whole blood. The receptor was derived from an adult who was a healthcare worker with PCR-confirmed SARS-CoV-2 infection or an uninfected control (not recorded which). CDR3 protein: CASSESRDRGKGEQYF. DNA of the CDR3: TGCGCCAGCAGTGAGTCTAGGGACAGGGGGAAGGGCGAGCAGTACTTC.